This is a list of T cell receptor beta chains from one sample in a study of T cell responses to AZD1222 COVID-19 vaccine. Measured with immunoSEQ multiplex PCR; TCRdb has only the in-frame clones, and not every one. The sample consists of 110,000 to 150,000 clones, 75% to 90% of them appearing once. This material consisted of peripheral blood, taken on day 0 of AZD1222 vaccination. All receptors come from an adult in good health. Both conserved end residues are part of each CDR3. Each record gives: CDR3 protein, CDR3 DNA, D gene, clone size, V gene, J gene. D genes are given only for firm matches. Clone sizes are given selectively: once, few, many, or a class where the clone is expanded.

cdr3_aa: CSAPRHSEAFF
cdr3_nt: TGCAGTGCCCCTAGACATTCTGAAGCTTTCTTT
d_call: -
clone_size: -
v_call: TRBV20-1
j_call: TRBJ1-1

cdr3_aa: CATSGAAGIRGANEKLFF
cdr3_nt: TGTGCCACCAGTGGGGCCGCGGGGATCAGAGGGGCTAATGAAAAACTGTTTTTT
d_call: -
clone_size: -
v_call: TRBV24-1
j_call: TRBJ1-4

cdr3_aa: CASSFRGDMVRETQYF
cdr3_nt: TGTGCCAGCAGTTTCAGGGGGGACATGGTCAGAGAGACCCAGTACTTC
d_call: -
clone_size: -
v_call: TRBV7-9
j_call: TRBJ2-5

cdr3_aa: CASSLNGYTDTQYF
cdr3_nt: TGTGCCAGCAGCTTAAATGGGTACACAGATACGCAGTATTTT
d_call: -
clone_size: -
v_call: TRBV7-8
j_call: TRBJ2-3

cdr3_aa: CASSYEGTSTDTQYF
cdr3_nt: TGTGCCAGCAGTTACGAAGGTACTAGCACAGATACGCAGTATTTT
d_call: -
clone_size: -
v_call: TRBV6-5
j_call: TRBJ2-3

cdr3_aa: CASSLLGQGVVYGYTF
cdr3_nt: TGTGCCAGCAGCTTGTTGGGGCAGGGGGTAGTCTATGGCTACACCTTC
d_call: TRBD1
clone_size: -
v_call: TRBV5-6
j_call: TRBJ1-2

cdr3_aa: CASSPTGFGTDTQYF
cdr3_nt: TGCGCCAGCAGCCCGACAGGTTTTGGCACAGATACGCAGTATTTT
d_call: -
clone_size: -
v_call: TRBV4-1
j_call: TRBJ2-3

cdr3_aa: CAWGALDTQYF
cdr3_nt: TGTGCCTGGGGGGCTTTAGATACGCAGTATTTT
d_call: -
clone_size: -
v_call: TRBV30
j_call: TRBJ2-3

cdr3_aa: CASSILLGPLSYEQYF
cdr3_nt: TGTGCCAGTAGTATCCTTTTGGGACCGCTTTCCTACGAGCAGTACTTC
d_call: -
clone_size: few
v_call: TRBV19
j_call: TRBJ2-7

cdr3_aa: CASSESWAEKLFF
cdr3_nt: TGTGCCAGCAGTGAATCTTGGGCGGAAAAACTGTTTTTT
d_call: -
clone_size: -
v_call: TRBV2
j_call: TRBJ1-4

cdr3_aa: CASSVEGLTLNEQFF
cdr3_nt: TGTGCCAGCAGCGTCGAGGGACTAACCTTAAATGAGCAGTTCTTC
d_call: TRBD2
clone_size: -
v_call: TRBV9
j_call: TRBJ2-1

cdr3_aa: CASSLAGGLSNEKLFF
cdr3_nt: TGTGCCAGCAGCTTAGCGGGGGGCTTGTCTAATGAAAAACTGTTTTTT
d_call: -
clone_size: -
v_call: TRBV7-8
j_call: TRBJ1-4

cdr3_aa: CASSLMGQGPYEQYF
cdr3_nt: TGTGCCAGCAGTTTAATGGGACAGGGACCTTACGAGCAGTACTTC
d_call: TRBD1
clone_size: -
v_call: TRBV27
j_call: TRBJ2-7

cdr3_aa: CASSQPNTGGVYGYTF
cdr3_nt: TGTGCCAGCAGCCAGCCAAACACAGGGGGCGTCTATGGCTACACCTTC
d_call: TRBD1
clone_size: -
v_call: TRBV3-1/TRBV3-2
j_call: TRBJ1-2

cdr3_aa: CASMRGAGTSGANVLTF
cdr3_nt: TGTGCCAGCATGAGAGGAGCGGGGACCTCTGGGGCCAACGTCCTGACTTTC
d_call: TRBD2
clone_size: -
v_call: TRBV2
j_call: TRBJ2-6

cdr3_aa: CASRTRVTEAFF
cdr3_nt: TGTGCCAGCAGGACACGAGTCACTGAAGCTTTCTTT
d_call: -
clone_size: -
v_call: TRBV12-3/TRBV12-4
j_call: TRBJ1-1

cdr3_aa: CASSLSGTGGSWNTEAFF
cdr3_nt: TGTGCCAGCAGTTTATCGGGGACAGGGGGCAGCTGGAACACTGAAGCTTTCTTT
d_call: TRBD1
clone_size: -
v_call: TRBV27
j_call: TRBJ1-1

cdr3_aa: CASSPGWGGSAREQYF
cdr3_nt: TGTGCCAGCAGCCCCGGGTGGGGGGGGTCGGCTCGGGAGCAGTACTTC
d_call: TRBD2
clone_size: -
v_call: TRBV27
j_call: TRBJ2-7

cdr3_aa: CATSDSRAPRGLPYNEQFF
cdr3_nt: TGTGCCACCAGTGATTCCCGTGCGCCGAGGGGACTGCCCTACAATGAGCAGTTCTTC
d_call: -
clone_size: once
v_call: TRBV24-1
j_call: TRBJ2-1

cdr3_aa: CASSQGAGTNTIYF
cdr3_nt: TGCGCCAGCAGCCAAGGCGCCGGAACAAACACCATATATTTT
d_call: -
clone_size: -
v_call: TRBV4-1
j_call: TRBJ1-3

cdr3_aa: CASRRQPTDTQYF
cdr3_nt: TGTGCCAGCAGAAGACAGCCCACAGATACGCAGTATTTT
d_call: -
clone_size: -
v_call: TRBV6-5
j_call: TRBJ2-3

cdr3_aa: CASSISPPAAWNTEAFF
cdr3_nt: TGTGCCAGTAGTATTAGTCCTCCCGCAGCGTGGAACACTGAAGCTTTCTTT
d_call: -
clone_size: -
v_call: TRBV19
j_call: TRBJ1-1

cdr3_aa: CASSPFQNGGEAFF
cdr3_nt: TGTGCCAGCAGCCCCTTCCAAAATGGGGGTGAAGCTTTCTTT
d_call: -
clone_size: -
v_call: TRBV3-1/TRBV3-2
j_call: TRBJ1-1

cdr3_aa: CSASLGIGEQYF
cdr3_nt: TGCAGTGCTAGTTTGGGGATAGGGGAGCAGTACTTC
d_call: -
clone_size: -
v_call: TRBV20-1
j_call: TRBJ2-7

cdr3_aa: CASSPGETQYF
cdr3_nt: TGTGCCAGCAGCCCCGGGGAGACCCAGTACTTC
d_call: -
clone_size: -
v_call: TRBV12-1
j_call: TRBJ2-5

cdr3_aa: CASSVLTKNTEAFF
cdr3_nt: TGTGCCAGCAGTGTCTTGACAAAGAACACTGAAGCTTTCTTT
d_call: -
clone_size: -
v_call: TRBV28
j_call: TRBJ1-1

cdr3_aa: CASSATTGGRTEAFF
cdr3_nt: TGTGCCAGCAGCGCGACGACAGGGGGCAGGACTGAAGCTTTCTTT
d_call: -
clone_size: -
v_call: TRBV21-1
j_call: TRBJ1-1

cdr3_aa: CASSLGLHNEQFF
cdr3_nt: TGTGCCAGCAGCTTAGGACTTCACAATGAGCAGTTCTTC
d_call: -
clone_size: -
v_call: TRBV7-9
j_call: TRBJ2-1

cdr3_aa: CASSLDIRVSYGYTF
cdr3_nt: TGTGCCAGCAGCTTAGATATCAGGGTCTCTTATGGCTACACCTTC
d_call: -
clone_size: once
v_call: TRBV7-2
j_call: TRBJ1-2

cdr3_aa: CASSYSAQANEKLFF
cdr3_nt: TGTGCCAGCAGTTACTCGGCGCAAGCAAATGAAAAACTGTTTTTT
d_call: -
clone_size: -
v_call: TRBV6-5
j_call: TRBJ1-4

cdr3_aa: CASSYGAGGEYGYTF
cdr3_nt: TGTGCCAGCAGCTACGGGGCAGGGGGCGAATATGGCTACACCTTC
d_call: TRBD1
clone_size: -
v_call: TRBV7-2
j_call: TRBJ1-2

cdr3_aa: CSAVQGRGYTF
cdr3_nt: TGCAGTGCTGTACAGGGTAGGGGCTACACCTTC
d_call: -
clone_size: -
v_call: TRBV20-1
j_call: TRBJ1-2

cdr3_aa: CASSETGLQPQHF
cdr3_nt: TGCGCCAGCAGTGAGACAGGGCTACAGCCCCAGCATTTT
d_call: -
clone_size: -
v_call: TRBV10-2
j_call: TRBJ1-5

cdr3_aa: CASSLRQPNEKLFF
cdr3_nt: TGTGCCAGCTCACTACGACAGCCCAATGAAAAACTGTTTTTT
d_call: -
clone_size: -
v_call: TRBV18
j_call: TRBJ1-4

cdr3_aa: CASSAQTSGSYEQYF
cdr3_nt: TGTGCCAGCAGCGCGCAGACTAGCGGGTCCTACGAGCAGTACTTC
d_call: TRBD2
clone_size: -
v_call: TRBV7-2
j_call: TRBJ2-7

cdr3_aa: CASSQGRGYTF
cdr3_nt: TGTGCCAGCAGTCAGGGGAGAGGCTACACCTTC
d_call: -
clone_size: -
v_call: TRBV12-3/TRBV12-4
j_call: TRBJ1-2

cdr3_aa: CASSIRTPPPQETQYF
cdr3_nt: TGTGCCAGTAGTATAAGGACACCCCCGCCCCAAGAGACCCAGTACTTC
d_call: -
clone_size: -
v_call: TRBV19
j_call: TRBJ2-5

cdr3_aa: CASSFWGGAGTGELFF
cdr3_nt: TGTGCCAGCAGTTTTTGGGGAGGGGCAGGGACCGGGGAGCTGTTTTTT
d_call: TRBD2
clone_size: -
v_call: TRBV28
j_call: TRBJ2-2

cdr3_aa: CASSFVVYPGTSGLPVGKNIQYF
cdr3_nt: TGTGCCAGCAGTTTTGTTGTATATCCGGGGACTAGCGGGCTCCCAGTTGGCAAAAACATTCAGTACTTC
d_call: TRBD2
clone_size: once
v_call: TRBV28
j_call: TRBJ2-4

cdr3_aa: CASSLKGLPTGELFF
cdr3_nt: TGTGCCAGCAGCTTAAAGGGTTTACCCACCGGGGAGCTGTTTTTT
d_call: -
clone_size: once
v_call: TRBV7-6
j_call: TRBJ2-2

cdr3_aa: CASSFPGAGANGYTF
cdr3_nt: TGTGCCAGCAGTTTCCCGGGGGCGGGGGCAAATGGCTACACCTTC
d_call: -
clone_size: -
v_call: TRBV28
j_call: TRBJ1-2

cdr3_aa: CASSLDTGYGYTF
cdr3_nt: TGTGCCAGCAGCTTAGATACAGGCTATGGCTACACCTTC
d_call: -
clone_size: -
v_call: TRBV7-3
j_call: TRBJ1-2

cdr3_aa: CASSYRGNTEAFF
cdr3_nt: TGTGCCAGCAGTTACAGGGGAAACACTGAAGCTTTCTTT
d_call: TRBD1
clone_size: -
v_call: TRBV28
j_call: TRBJ1-1

cdr3_aa: CASSKGRGASSYNEQFF
cdr3_nt: TGTGCCAGCAGCAAAGGGCGGGGGGCTAGCTCCTACAATGAGCAGTTCTTC
d_call: TRBD2
clone_size: -
v_call: TRBV11-2
j_call: TRBJ2-1

cdr3_aa: CASSLPRGAGEQYF
cdr3_nt: TGCGCCAGCAGCTTACCCCGGGGGGCTGGAGAGCAGTACTTC
d_call: -
clone_size: -
v_call: TRBV5-1
j_call: TRBJ2-7

cdr3_aa: CASSLQQGAVGNEQFF
cdr3_nt: TGTGCCAGCTCACTACAACAGGGGGCGGTCGGCAATGAGCAGTTCTTC
d_call: TRBD1
clone_size: -
v_call: TRBV18
j_call: TRBJ2-1

cdr3_aa: CASSFAQGAGYVGYTF
cdr3_nt: TGTGCCAGCAGCTTTGCCCAGGGGGCAGGTTACGTCGGCTACACCTTC
d_call: TRBD1
clone_size: -
v_call: TRBV7-9
j_call: TRBJ1-2

cdr3_aa: CASSLTVNTEAFF
cdr3_nt: TGTGCCAGCAGCCTGACGGTGAACACTGAAGCTTTCTTT
d_call: -
clone_size: once
v_call: TRBV12-3/TRBV12-4
j_call: TRBJ1-1

cdr3_aa: CASSPRDSRNSPLHF
cdr3_nt: TGTGCCAGCAGTCCAAGGGACAGCAGAAATTCACCCCTCCACTTT
d_call: TRBD1
clone_size: -
v_call: TRBV28
j_call: TRBJ1-6

cdr3_aa: CASRAGQGSSFSPQHF
cdr3_nt: TGTGCCAGCAGGGCGGGACAGGGGAGCTCTTTTTCACCCCAGCATTTT
d_call: TRBD1
clone_size: -
v_call: TRBV28
j_call: TRBJ1-5